Sequencing of this T cell receptor beta chain was carried out in a study of neoadjuvant anti-PD-1 for oral cavity cancer. The V gene's germline CDR1 is SNHLY and CDR2 FYNNEI. This CDR3 region has 13 residues. With 2 bases clipped from V and 8 bases from J, the junction kept 3 bases outside the gene matches. Here immunoSEQ multiplex PCR was the method, and the copy in TCRdb shows in-frame clones only, minus some. This sample has over 10,000 clones, with less than 70% found just once. V gene TRBV2 combines with J gene TRBJ2-1; 7 positions agree with TRBD1. The sequence derives from a person aged 40 to 85 with oral cavity squamous cell carcinoma. Sequencing used tumor tissue, obtained before nivolumab (anti-PD-1) treatment. The CDR3 sequence is CASSEIGGYEQFF. The CDR3 DNA reads TGTGCCAGCAGTGAAATAGGGGGCTATGAGCAGTTCTTC.